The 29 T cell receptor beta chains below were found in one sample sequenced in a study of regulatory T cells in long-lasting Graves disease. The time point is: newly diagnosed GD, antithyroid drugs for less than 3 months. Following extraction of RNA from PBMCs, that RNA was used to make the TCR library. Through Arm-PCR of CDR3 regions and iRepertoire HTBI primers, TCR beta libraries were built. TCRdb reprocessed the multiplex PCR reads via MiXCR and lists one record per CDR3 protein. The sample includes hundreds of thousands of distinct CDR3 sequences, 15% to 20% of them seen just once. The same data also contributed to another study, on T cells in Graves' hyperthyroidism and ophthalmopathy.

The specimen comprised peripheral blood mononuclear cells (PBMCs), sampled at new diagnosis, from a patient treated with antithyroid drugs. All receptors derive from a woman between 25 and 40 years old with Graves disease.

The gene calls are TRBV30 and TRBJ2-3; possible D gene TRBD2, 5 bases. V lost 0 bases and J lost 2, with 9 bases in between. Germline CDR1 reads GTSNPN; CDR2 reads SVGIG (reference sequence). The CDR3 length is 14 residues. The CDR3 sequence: CAWSVSGYTDTQYF. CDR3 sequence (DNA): TGTGCCTGGAGTGTCAGCGGCTACACAGATACGCAGTATTTT.

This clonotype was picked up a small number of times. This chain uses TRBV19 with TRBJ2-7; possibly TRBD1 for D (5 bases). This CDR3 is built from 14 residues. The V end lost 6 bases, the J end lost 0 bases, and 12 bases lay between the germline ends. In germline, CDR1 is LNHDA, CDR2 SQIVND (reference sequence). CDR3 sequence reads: CASRADRISYEQYF. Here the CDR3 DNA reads TGTGCCAGTAGAGCTGACAGAATCTCCTACGAGCAGTACTTC.

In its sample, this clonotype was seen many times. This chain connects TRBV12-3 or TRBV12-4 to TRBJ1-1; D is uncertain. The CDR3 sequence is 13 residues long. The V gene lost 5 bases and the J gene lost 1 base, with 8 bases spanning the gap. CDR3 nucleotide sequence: TGTGCCAGCAGTCCTATGGGGAACACTGAAGCTTTCTTT. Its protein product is CASSPMGNTEAFF.

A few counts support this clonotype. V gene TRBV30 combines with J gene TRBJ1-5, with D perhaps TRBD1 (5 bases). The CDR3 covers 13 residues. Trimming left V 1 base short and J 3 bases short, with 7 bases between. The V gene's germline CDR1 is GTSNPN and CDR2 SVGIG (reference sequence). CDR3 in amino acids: CAWSAGHNQPQHF. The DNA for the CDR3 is TGTGCCTGGAGTGCAGGGCACAATCAGCCCCAGCATTTT.

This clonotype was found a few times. This CDR3 reads CASRSASFVSPLHF. The CDR3 DNA reads as TGTGCCAGCAGGTCCGCTTCCTTTGTTTCACCCCTCCACTTT. The V and J genes are TRBV28 and TRBJ1-6; D remains ambiguous. V shed 6 bases and J shed 9 bases, with 15 bases lying between them. The CDR3 runs 14 residues. Germline CDR1 and CDR2: MDHEN and SYDVKM.

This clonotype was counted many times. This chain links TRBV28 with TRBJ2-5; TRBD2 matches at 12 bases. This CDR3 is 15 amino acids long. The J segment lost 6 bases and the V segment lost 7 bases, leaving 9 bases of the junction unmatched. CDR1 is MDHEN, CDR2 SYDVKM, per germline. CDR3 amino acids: CASTLTSGSLKTQYF. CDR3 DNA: TGTGCCAGCACGCTGACTAGCGGGAGTTTAAAGACCCAGTACTTC.

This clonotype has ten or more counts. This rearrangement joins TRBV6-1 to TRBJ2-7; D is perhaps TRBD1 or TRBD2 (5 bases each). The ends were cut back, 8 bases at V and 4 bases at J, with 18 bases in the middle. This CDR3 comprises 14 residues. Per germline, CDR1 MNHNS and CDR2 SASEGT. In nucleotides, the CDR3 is TGTGCCAGCTCACGGGGCAGGGTTGGGTACGAGCAGTACTTC. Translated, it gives CASSRGRVGYEQYF.

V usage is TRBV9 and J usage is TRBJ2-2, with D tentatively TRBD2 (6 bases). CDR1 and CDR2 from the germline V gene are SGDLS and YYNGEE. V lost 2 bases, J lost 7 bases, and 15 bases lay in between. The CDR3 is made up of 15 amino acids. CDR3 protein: CASSVRDSFFGELFF. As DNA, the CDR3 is TGTGCCAGCAGCGTCCGGGACTCCTTTTTCGGGGAGCTGTTTTTT.

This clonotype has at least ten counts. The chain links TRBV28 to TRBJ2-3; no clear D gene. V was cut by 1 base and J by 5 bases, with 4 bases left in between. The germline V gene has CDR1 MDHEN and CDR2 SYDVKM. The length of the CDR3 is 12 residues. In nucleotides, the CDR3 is TGTGCCAGCAGTTTATTCTTAGATACGCAGTATTTT. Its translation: CASSLFLDTQYF.

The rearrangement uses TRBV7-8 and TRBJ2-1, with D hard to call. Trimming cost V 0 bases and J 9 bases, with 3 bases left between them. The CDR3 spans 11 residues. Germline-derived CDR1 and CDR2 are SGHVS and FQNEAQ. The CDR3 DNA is TGTGCCAGCAGCTTAGCGCCTGAGCAGTTCTTC. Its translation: CASSLAPEQFF.

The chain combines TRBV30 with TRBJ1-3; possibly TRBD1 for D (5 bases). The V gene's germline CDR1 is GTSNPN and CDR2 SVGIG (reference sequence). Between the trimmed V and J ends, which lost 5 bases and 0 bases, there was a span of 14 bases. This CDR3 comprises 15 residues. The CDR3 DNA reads TGTGCCTGGTTCGCCGGGGCTTACTCTGGAAACACCATATATTTT. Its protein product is CAWFAGAYSGNTIYF.

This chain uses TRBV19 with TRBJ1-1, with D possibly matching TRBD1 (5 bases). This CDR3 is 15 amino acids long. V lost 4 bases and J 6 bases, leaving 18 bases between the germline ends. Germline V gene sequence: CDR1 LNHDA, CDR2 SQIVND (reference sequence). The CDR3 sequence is CASSTGLTFYAEAFF. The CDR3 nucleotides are TGTGCCAGTAGTACGGGACTGACCTTTTACGCTGAAGCTTTCTTT.

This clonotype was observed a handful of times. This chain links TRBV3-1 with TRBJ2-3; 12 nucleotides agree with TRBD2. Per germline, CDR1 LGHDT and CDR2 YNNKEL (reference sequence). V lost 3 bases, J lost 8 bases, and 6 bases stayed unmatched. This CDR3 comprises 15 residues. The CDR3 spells CASSQTSGSLGTQYF. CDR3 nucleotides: TGTGCCAGCAGCCAGACTAGCGGGAGTTTGGGTACGCAGTATTTT.

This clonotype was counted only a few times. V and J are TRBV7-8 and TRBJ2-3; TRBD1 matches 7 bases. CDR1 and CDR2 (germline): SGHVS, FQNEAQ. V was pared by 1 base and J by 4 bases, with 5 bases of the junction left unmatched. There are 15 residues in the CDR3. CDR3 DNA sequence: TGTGCCAGCAGCTTAGGGACAGGTAGATCAGATACGCAGTATTTT. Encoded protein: CASSLGTGRSDTQYF.

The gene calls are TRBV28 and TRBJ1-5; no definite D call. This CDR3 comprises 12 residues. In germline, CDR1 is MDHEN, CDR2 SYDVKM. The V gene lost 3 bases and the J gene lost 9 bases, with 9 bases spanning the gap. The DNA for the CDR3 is TGTGCCAGCAGTTTCATTTTTGGGCCCCAGCATTTT. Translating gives CASSFIFGPQHF.

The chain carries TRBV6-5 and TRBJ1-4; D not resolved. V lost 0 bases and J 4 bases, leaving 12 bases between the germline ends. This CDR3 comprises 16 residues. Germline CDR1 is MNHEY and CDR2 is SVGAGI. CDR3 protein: CASSYSVGYLNEKLFF. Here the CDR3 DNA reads TGTGCCAGCAGTTACTCCGTGGGGTATCTTAATGAAAAACTGTTTTTT.

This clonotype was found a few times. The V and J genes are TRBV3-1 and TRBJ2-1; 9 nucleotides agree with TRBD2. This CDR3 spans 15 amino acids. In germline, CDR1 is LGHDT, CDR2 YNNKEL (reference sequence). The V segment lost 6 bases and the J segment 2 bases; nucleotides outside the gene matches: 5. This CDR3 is CASRRAGGTYNEQFF. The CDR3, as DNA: TGTGCCAGCAGGCGAGCGGGAGGAACCTACAATGAGCAGTTCTTC.

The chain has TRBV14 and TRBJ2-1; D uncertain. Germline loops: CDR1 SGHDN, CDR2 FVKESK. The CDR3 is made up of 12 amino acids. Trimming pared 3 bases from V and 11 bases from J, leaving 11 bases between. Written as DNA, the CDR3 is TGTGCCAGCAGCCAGAGGTCGTTAAAGCAGTTCTTC. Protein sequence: CASSQRSLKQFF. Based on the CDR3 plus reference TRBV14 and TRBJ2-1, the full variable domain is EAGVTQFPSHSVIEKGQTVTLRCDPISGHDNLYWYRRVMGKEIKFLLHFVKESKQDESGMPNNRFLAERTGGTYSTLKVQPAELEDSGVYFCASSQRSLKQFFGPGTRLTVL.

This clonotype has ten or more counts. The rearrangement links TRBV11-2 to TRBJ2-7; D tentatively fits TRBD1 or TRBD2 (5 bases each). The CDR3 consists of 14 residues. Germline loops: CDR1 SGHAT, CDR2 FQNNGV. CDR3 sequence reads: CATRRGVPPYEQYF. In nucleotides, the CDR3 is TGTGCTACCCGGAGAGGGGTACCTCCCTACGAGCAGTACTTC.

CDR3 amino acids: CASSLPETKTQYF. The CDR3 region has the DNA TGCGCCAGCAGCTTGCCCGAAACGAAGACCCAGTACTTC. The chain joins TRBV5-1 to TRBJ2-5, with D unclear. Per the germline V gene, CDR1 is SGHRS and CDR2 is YFSETQ. Trimming stripped 1 base from V and 6 bases from J, with 10 bases between. The CDR3 runs to 13 residues.

This CDR3 is CASSIDQASGTNTGELFF. CDR3 coding DNA: TGTGCCAGTAGTATAGATCAGGCTAGCGGTACTAACACCGGGGAGCTGTTTTTT. The chain links TRBV19 to TRBJ2-2; 7 nucleotides align to TRBD2. Per the germline V gene, CDR1 is LNHDA and CDR2 is SQIVND (reference sequence). With V trimmed by 0 bases and J by 2 bases, 9 bases remained unmatched. The CDR3 has 18 amino acids.

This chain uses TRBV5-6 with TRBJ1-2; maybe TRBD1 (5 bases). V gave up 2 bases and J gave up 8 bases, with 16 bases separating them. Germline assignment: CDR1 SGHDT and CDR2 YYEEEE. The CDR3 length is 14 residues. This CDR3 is CASSFQGVWRGYTF. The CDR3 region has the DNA TGTGCCAGCAGCTTTCAAGGGGTTTGGCGAGGCTACACCTTC.

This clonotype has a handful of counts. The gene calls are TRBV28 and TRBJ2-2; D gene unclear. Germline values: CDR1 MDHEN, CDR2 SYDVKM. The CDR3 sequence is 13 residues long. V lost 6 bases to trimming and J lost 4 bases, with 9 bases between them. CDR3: CASSSTLTGELFF. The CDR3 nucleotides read TGTGCCAGCAGCTCGACCCTCACCGGGGAGCTGTTTTTT.

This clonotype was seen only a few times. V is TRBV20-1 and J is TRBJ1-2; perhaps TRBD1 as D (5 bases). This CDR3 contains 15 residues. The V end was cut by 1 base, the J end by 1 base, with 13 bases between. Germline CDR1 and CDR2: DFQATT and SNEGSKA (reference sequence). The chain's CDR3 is CSARGREEGNYGYTF. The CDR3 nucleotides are TGCAGTGCTAGAGGCAGGGAAGAGGGTAACTATGGCTACACCTTC.

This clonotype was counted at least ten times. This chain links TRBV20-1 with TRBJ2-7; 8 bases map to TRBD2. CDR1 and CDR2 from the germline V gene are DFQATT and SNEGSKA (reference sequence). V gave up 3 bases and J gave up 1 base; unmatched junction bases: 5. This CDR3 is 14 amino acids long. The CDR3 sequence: CSARAERESYEQYF. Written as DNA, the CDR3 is TGCAGTGCTAGGGCGGAGCGGGAGTCCTACGAGCAGTACTTC.

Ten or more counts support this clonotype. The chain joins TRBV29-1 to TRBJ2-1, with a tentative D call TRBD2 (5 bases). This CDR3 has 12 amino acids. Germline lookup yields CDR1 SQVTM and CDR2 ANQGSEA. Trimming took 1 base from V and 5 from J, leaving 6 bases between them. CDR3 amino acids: CSVEGADNEQFF. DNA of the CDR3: TGCAGCGTTGAAGGAGCGGACAATGAGCAGTTCTTC.

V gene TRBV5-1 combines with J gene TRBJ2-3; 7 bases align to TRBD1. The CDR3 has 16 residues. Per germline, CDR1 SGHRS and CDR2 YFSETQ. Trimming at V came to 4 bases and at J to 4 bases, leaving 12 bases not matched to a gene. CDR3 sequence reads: CASSVPQGVRADTQYF. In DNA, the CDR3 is TGCGCCAGCAGCGTCCCGCAGGGGGTCCGGGCAGATACGCAGTATTTT. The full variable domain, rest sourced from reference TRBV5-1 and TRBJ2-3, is KAGVTQTPRYLIKTRGQQVTLSCSPISGHRSVSWYQQTPGQGLQFLFEYFSETQRNKGNFPGRFSGRQFSNSRSEMNVSTLELGDSALYLCASSVPQGVRADTQYFGPGTRLTVL.

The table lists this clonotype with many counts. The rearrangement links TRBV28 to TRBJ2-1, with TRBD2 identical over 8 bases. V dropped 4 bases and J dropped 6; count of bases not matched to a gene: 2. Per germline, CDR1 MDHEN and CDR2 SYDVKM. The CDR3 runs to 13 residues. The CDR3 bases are TGTGCCAGCAGTTGGGGGACTAGCAATGAGCAGTTCTTC. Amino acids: CASSWGTSNEQFF.

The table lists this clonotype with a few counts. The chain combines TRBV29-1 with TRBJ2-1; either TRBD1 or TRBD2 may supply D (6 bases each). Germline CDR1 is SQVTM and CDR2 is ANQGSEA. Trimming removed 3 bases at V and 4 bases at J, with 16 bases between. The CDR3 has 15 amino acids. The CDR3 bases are TGCAGCGTTGAGAATCTCAGGGGAGGATACAATGAGCAGTTCTTC. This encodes CSVENLRGGYNEQFF.